The 22 T cell receptor beta chains in this list originate from one sample, sequenced in a study of blood T cell repertoires in COVID-19. This table comes from immunoSEQ multiplex PCR, and its TCRdb copy is limited to in-frame clones, with some not included. The repertoire has about 60,000 clones, about 91% of them found once; the top ten carry 2% to 2.5%. The sequenced material came from peripheral blood. Source of these receptors: a man in his 60s with acute or convalescent COVID-19.

This chain connects TRBV28 to TRBJ2-1; weak D call: TRBD1 (5 bases). The germline V gene has CDR1 MDHEN and CDR2 SYDVKM. The CDR3 is made up of 15 amino acids. The V gene lost 3 bases and the J gene lost 4 bases, with 13 bases spanning the gap. The CDR3 is CASSLARQSYNEQFF. The CDR3 region has the DNA TGTGCCAGCAGTTTGGCCAGACAGAGTTACAATGAGCAGTTCTTC.

The CDR3 is CASSVDPSSVPYNEQFF. Written as DNA, the CDR3 is TGTGCCAGCAGCGTAGATCCTTCTAGCGTTCCATACAATGAGCAGTTCTTC. This rearrangement joins TRBV9 to TRBJ2-1, with D possibly matching TRBD2 (6 bases). V was clipped by 0 bases and J by 4 bases, with 17 bases between them. Germline loops: CDR1 SGDLS, CDR2 YYNGEE. The CDR3 covers 17 residues. The variable domain in full, with the rest retrieved from reference TRBV9 and TRBJ2-1, is DSGVTQTPKHLITATGQRVTLRCSPRSGDLSVYWYQQSLDQGLQFLIQYYNGEERAKGNILERFSAQQFPDLHSELNLSSLELGDSALYFCASSVDPSSVPYNEQFFGPGTRLTVL.

This chain joins TRBV6-6 and TRBJ1-4; D possibly corresponds to TRBD1 (6 bases). Per the germline V gene, CDR1 is MNHNY and CDR2 is SVGAGI (reference sequence). This CDR3 is 15 amino acids long. Trimming removed 6 bases from V and 13 bases from J, with 24 bases in between. This CDR3 reads CASSSTGTPPSVLFF. CDR3 in DNA: TGTGCCAGCAGCTCAACCGGGACACCCCCTTCAGTACTGTTTTTT.

The chain combines TRBV9 with TRBJ1-4; D uncertain. The CDR3 is 16 residues long. V lost 0 bases to trimming and J lost 4 bases, with 13 bases between them. Germline V CDR1 and CDR2: SGDLS, YYNGEE. Here the CDR3 DNA reads TGTGCCAGCAGCGTAGGCTCGAGGCAACATAATGAAAAACTGTTTTTT. It specifies CASSVGSRQHNEKLFF. Full variable domain (rest looked up from reference TRBV9 and TRBJ1-4): DSGVTQTPKHLITATGQRVTLRCSPRSGDLSVYWYQQSLDQGLQFLIQYYNGEERAKGNILERFSAQQFPDLHSELNLSSLELGDSALYFCASSVGSRQHNEKLFFGSGTQLSVL.

The chain couples TRBV28 to TRBJ2-7, with 7 bases aligning to TRBD1. This CDR3 has 14 residues. The ends lost 6 bases at V and 3 bases at J; junction bases unmatched: 8. Germline lookup yields CDR1 MDHEN and CDR2 SYDVKM. CDR3 bases: TGTGCCAGCAGCCGCAGGGGGATAGGCTACGAGCAGTACTTC. Encoded protein: CASSRRGIGYEQYF.

The chain recombines TRBV7-9 with TRBJ1-4, with TRBD1 identical over 9 bases. This CDR3 is 17 amino acids long. Germline-derived CDR1 and CDR2 are SEHNR and FQNEAQ (reference sequence). With 5 bases clipped from V and 0 bases from J, the junction kept 7 bases outside the gene matches. CDR3 loop: CASSLTGGFSTNEKLFF. Here the CDR3 DNA reads TGTGCCAGCAGCCTCACAGGGGGCTTTTCAACTAATGAAAAACTGTTTTTT.

This chain links TRBV10-3 with TRBJ1-3; D possibly corresponds to TRBD1 (5 bases). V was trimmed by 5 bases and J by 2 bases, leaving 10 bases between them. The germline CDR1 and CDR2 sequences are ENHRY and SYGVKD. This CDR3 is built from 14 residues. The CDR3 DNA is TGTGCCATCAGTTCCGGGACTGCTGGAAACACCATATATTTT. Translated, it gives CAISSGTAGNTIYF.

This clone was observed once. This rearrangement joins TRBV30 to TRBJ1-1, with D possibly matching TRBD1 (6 bases). The CDR3 extends over 14 amino acids. Deletions cut 4 bases from V and 1 base from J, with 13 bases between. Per germline, CDR1 GTSNPN and CDR2 SVGIG (reference sequence). Here the CDR3 DNA reads TGTGCCTGGAATTCTCCGGGACAGAACACTGAAGCTTTCTTT. Its protein product is CAWNSPGQNTEAFF.

The genes are TRBV14 and TRBJ2-7; tentatively, D is TRBD2 (5 bases). V gave up 8 bases and J gave up 3 bases, with 20 bases separating them. Germline V gene sequence: CDR1 SGHDN, CDR2 FVKESK. The CDR3 is 15 amino acids. The CDR3 sequence: CASSGSEGWDYEQYF. The CDR3, as DNA: TGTGCCAGCTCCGGTAGCGAAGGATGGGACTACGAGCAGTACTTC. Complete variable domain (other parts from reference TRBV14 and TRBJ2-7): EAGVTQFPSHSVIEKGQTVTLRCDPISGHDNLYWYRRVMGKEIKFLLHFVKESKQDESGMPNNRFLAERTGGTYSTLKVQPAELEDSGVYFCASSGSEGWDYEQYFGPGTRLTVT.

V usage is TRBV2 and J usage is TRBJ2-7; 8 bases agree with TRBD1. Germline-derived CDR1 and CDR2 are SNHLY and FYNNEI. This CDR3 has 16 amino acids. Germline trimming cut 0 bases from V and 5 bases from J; bases unmatched to any gene: 9. The CDR3 here is CASSEAYGRGRDEQYF. DNA for the CDR3: TGTGCCAGCAGTGAAGCTTACGGCAGGGGGCGCGACGAGCAGTACTTC.

The chain uses TRBV18 and TRBJ1-5; D remains unclear. V was cut by 5 bases and J by 4 bases, with 15 bases left in between. From germline, CDR1 is KGHSH and CDR2 LQKENI. The CDR3 has 15 residues. The CDR3 DNA reads as TGTGCCAGCTCAGTAAGCGGCAGGCTAAATCAGCCCCAGCATTTT. It translates to CASSVSGRLNQPQHF.

The V call is TRBV14, the J call TRBJ1-1, with 7 positions matching TRBD1. Germline CDR1 is SGHDN and CDR2 is FVKESK. The CDR3 runs 15 residues. V lost 4 bases to trimming and J lost 2 bases; unmatched junction nucleotides: 7. The CDR3 sequence is CASSLYKGANTEAFF. CDR3 nucleotides: TGTGCCAGCAGCCTATATAAGGGGGCAAACACTGAAGCTTTCTTT.

The chain combines TRBV7-2 with TRBJ2-1; 7 bases align to TRBD2. Per germline, CDR1 SGHTA and CDR2 FQGNSA. The CDR3 runs to 15 residues. The V gene end was trimmed by 2 bases and the J gene end by 4 bases; junction bases not matched to a gene: 5. CDR3 sequence: CASSLRGSAYNEQFF. CDR3 in DNA: TGTGCCAGCAGCTTACGCGGGAGTGCTTACAATGAGCAGTTCTTC.

The count of this clone is one. One end of the junction is discordant with germline, which a read error may explain. The chain couples TRBV4-3 to TRBJ2-5, with D possibly TRBD1 on 6 matching bases. The V gene's germline CDR1 is LGHNA and CDR2 YSLEER. This CDR3 has 14 residues. The CDR3 DNA follows: TGCGCCAGCAGCAAAGACCCCCAGGGGGAGACCCAGTACTTC. Translation gives CASSKDPQGETQYF.

The sample holds one count of this clone. The chain uses TRBV7-8 and TRBJ2-7; 7 bases fit TRBD1. Germline V gene data show CDR1 as SGHVS and CDR2 as FQNEAQ. This CDR3 is 15 amino acids long. V lost 4 bases, J lost 3 bases, and 9 bases stayed unmatched. The CDR3: CASSSAGTDSYEQYF. The CDR3 nucleotides read TGTGCCAGCAGCTCCGCCGGGACAGATAGCTACGAGCAGTACTTC.

The genes are TRBV7-2 and TRBJ2-5, with unresolved D. The germline V gene has CDR1 SGHTA and CDR2 FQGNSA. V gave up 0 bases and J gave up 0 bases, with 11 bases separating them. The CDR3 is 16 residues long. Here the CDR3 DNA reads TGTGCCAGCAGCTTAGCGTCGGCAGCGTACCAAGAGACCCAGTACTTC. This translates into CASSLASAAYQETQYF.

The rearrangement links TRBV7-3 to TRBJ2-5, with TRBD2 matching 8 bases. The germline gives CDR1 SGHTA, CDR2 FQGTGA. Trimming cost V 1 base and J 4 bases; bases outside gene matches: 32. The CDR3 spans 24 residues. CDR3 DNA sequence: TGTGCCAGCAGCTTAAAGTCTCGCGGGGGGCCGGGACGCCAAGTAGCTTGGGCGTTAGAGACCCAGTACTTC. Its translation is CASSLKSRGGPGRQVAWALETQYF.

The genes are TRBV10-3 and TRBJ1-2, with 10 bases aligning to TRBD1. The ends lost 4 bases at V and 6 bases at J; junction bases unmatched: 8. Germline V gene sequence: CDR1 ENHRY, CDR2 SYGVKD. The CDR3 runs 15 residues. The DNA of the CDR3 is TGTGCCATCAGTGTTCGGGGACAGGGGTTCGATGGCTACACCTTC. Its protein is CAISVRGQGFDGYTF.

V gene TRBV5-1 combines with J gene TRBJ2-1, with TRBD2 matching 9 bases. CDR1 SGHRS and CDR2 YFSETQ come from the germline V gene. The CDR3 contains 16 residues. Unmatched junction bases numbered 15, after V lost 7 bases and J lost 7 bases. The CDR3 is CASYSGGGRAHNEQFF. The CDR3 DNA reads as TGCGCCAGCTATTCTGGGGGCGGGAGGGCCCATAATGAGCAGTTCTTC.

The gene calls are TRBV7-2 and TRBJ2-7; TRBD1 matches 9 bases. Per the germline V gene, CDR1 is SGHTA and CDR2 is FQGNSA. With 6 bases clipped from V and 3 bases from J, the junction kept 6 bases outside the gene matches. CDR3 length: 14 residues. The CDR3 nucleotides read TGTGCCAGCAGTCCGACAGGGGGGAACTACGAGCAGTACTTC. Its translation: CASSPTGGNYEQYF.

The chain uses TRBV30 and TRBJ1-3; 7 bases are a match to TRBD1. The germline V gene has CDR1 GTSNPN and CDR2 SVGIG (reference sequence). V lost 1 base to trimming and J lost 2 bases; unmatched junction nucleotides: 5. This CDR3 has 15 residues. CDR3 DNA sequence: TGTGCCTGGAGTGATACAGGGGTTACTGGAAACACCATATATTTT. Translation: CAWSDTGVTGNTIYF.

J is TRBJ1-2 and V is TRBV12-3 or TRBV12-4; TRBD1 aligns across 9 bases. The CDR3 runs 13 residues. J gave up 7 bases and V 6 bases, and 6 bases lay outside the gene matches. CDR3: CASRPGQGRGYTF. The CDR3 DNA reads as TGTGCCAGCAGGCCGGGACAGGGCCGTGGCTACACCTTC.